Listed here is a single T cell receptor beta chain. The CDR3 consists of 15 residues. Germline CDR1 reads SGHTA; CDR2 reads FQGTGA. Trimming removed 0 bases at V and 4 bases at J, with 9 bases between. The data are from a study of Ad26.COV2.S vaccination and SARS-CoV-2 variants. Study-wide context: Doses of Ad26.COV2.S were injected into muscle once or twice, 56 days apart.

Only in-frame clones appear in the TCRdb table, and some are missing; sequencing was by immunoSEQ multiplex PCR. Among 350,000 to 500,000 clones, roughly 87% were seen once, and the ten largest hold around 4.5%. As for treatment: 15 to 20 received Ad26.COV2.S at low or high dose, single or two shots; 5 received placebo; per-sample allocation not given. The samples were gathered on day 63 after the first injection of vaccine or placebo. This receptor was taken from a person aged 18-65 years who received the Ad26.COV2.S COVID-19 vaccine or a placebo. The sequences come from peripheral blood, collected in a trial of Ad26.COV2.S vaccine versus placebo. This chain joins TRBV7-3 and TRBJ1-4, with a weak D call TRBD1 (6 bases). The DNA for the CDR3 is TGTGCCAGCAGCTTAACAGGGGGTAGTAATGAAAAACTGTTTTTT. Residues: CASSLTGGSNEKLFF.